This T cell receptor beta chain is drawn from a study of T cell responses to AZD1222 COVID-19 vaccine. Data came from immunoSEQ multiplex PCR; TCRdb stores just in-frame clones and leaves some out. The table shows 140,000 to 150,000 clones, with 80% to 95% occurring only once. Sequenced here: peripheral blood, sampled on day 0 of MenACWY control vaccination. This TCR came from an adult in good health.

In DNA form, the CDR3 reads TGTGCCAGTAGTAAAAGGACTCGCGCCCTTAACTATGGCTACACCTTC. Translating gives CASSKRTRALNYGYTF. The rearrangement uses TRBV19 and TRBJ1-2; D gene uncertain. V was cut by 4 bases and J by 1 base, with 16 bases left in between. CDR3 size: 16 residues. CDR1 is LNHDA and CDR2 is SQIVND in the germline V gene (reference sequence).